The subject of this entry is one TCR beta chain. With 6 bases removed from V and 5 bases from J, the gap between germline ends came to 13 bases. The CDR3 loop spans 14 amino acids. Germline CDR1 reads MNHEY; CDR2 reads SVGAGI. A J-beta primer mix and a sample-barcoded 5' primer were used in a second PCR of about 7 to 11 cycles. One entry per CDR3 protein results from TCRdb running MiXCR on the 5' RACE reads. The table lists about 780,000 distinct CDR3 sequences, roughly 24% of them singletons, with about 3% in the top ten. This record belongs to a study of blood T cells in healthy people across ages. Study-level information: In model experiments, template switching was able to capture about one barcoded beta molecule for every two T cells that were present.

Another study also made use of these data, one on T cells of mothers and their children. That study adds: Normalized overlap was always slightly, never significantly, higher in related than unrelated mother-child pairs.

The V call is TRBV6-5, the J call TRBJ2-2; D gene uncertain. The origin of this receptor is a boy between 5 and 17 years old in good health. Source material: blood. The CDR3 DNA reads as TGTGCCAGCAGCGCCGCGGCCGCGACCGGGGAGCTGTTTTTT. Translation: CASSAAAATGELFF.